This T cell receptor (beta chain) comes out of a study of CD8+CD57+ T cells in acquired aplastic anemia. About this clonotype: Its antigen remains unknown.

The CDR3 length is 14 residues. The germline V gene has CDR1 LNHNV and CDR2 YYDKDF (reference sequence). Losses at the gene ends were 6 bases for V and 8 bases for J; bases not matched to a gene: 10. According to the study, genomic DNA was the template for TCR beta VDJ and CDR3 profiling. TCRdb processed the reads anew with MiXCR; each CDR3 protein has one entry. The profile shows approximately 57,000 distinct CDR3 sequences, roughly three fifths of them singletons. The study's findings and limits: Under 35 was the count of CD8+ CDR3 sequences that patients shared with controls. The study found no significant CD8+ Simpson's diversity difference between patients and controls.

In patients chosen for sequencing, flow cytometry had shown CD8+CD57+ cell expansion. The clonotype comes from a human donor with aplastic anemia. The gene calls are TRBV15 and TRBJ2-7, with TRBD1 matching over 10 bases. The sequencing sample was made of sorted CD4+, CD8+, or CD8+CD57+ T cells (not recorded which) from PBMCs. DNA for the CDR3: TGTGCCACCAGAACCGGGACAGGGGTAGATCAGCAGTACTTC. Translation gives CATRTGTGVDQQYF.